Following are 6 T cell receptor beta chains from one sample sequenced in a study of blood T cells in healthy people across ages (dated by TCRdb to the mid-2010s). Library preparation was by 5' RACE. The sequencer listed for this sample is Illumina HiSeq 2500. The second PCR ran for about 6 to 11 cycles and used a J-beta primer mix along with a sample-barcoded 5' primer. TCRdb's own reprocessing of the public reads used fastp at Q25 and MiXCR and kept productive beta chains. Rows matching on CDR3 protein sequence are summarized as one entry with the most common DNA and genes. The sample table contains about 1.7 million distinct CDR3 sequences; only one count was recorded for about 30% of them. Less than 9.5% of the sample is taken by the ten largest. Material for sequencing was blood. The receptors here all came from a woman in her thirties in good health.

V is TRBV20-1 and J is TRBJ1-1; D may be TRBD1 (5 bases). Germline V CDR1 and CDR2: DFQATT, SNEGSKA (reference sequence). The V gene lost 5 bases and the J gene lost 1 base, with 17 bases spanning the gap. CDR3 length: 15 residues. CDR3 amino acids: CSALRPGPGNTEAFF. CDR3 nucleotide sequence: TGCAGTGCTTTACGTCCGGGACCCGGGAACACTGAAGCTTTCTTT.

The V gene is TRBV20-1, the J gene TRBJ1-1; D possibly corresponds to TRBD1 (5 bases). The V end lost 7 bases, the J end lost 1 base, and 13 bases lay between the germline ends. Germline V CDR1 and CDR2: DFQATT, SNEGSKA (reference sequence). The CDR3 covers 13 residues. This chain's CDR3 is CSGSDRKNTEAFF. As DNA, the CDR3 is TGCAGTGGGAGTGACAGAAAGAACACTGAAGCTTTCTTT.

This clonotype showed up just a few times. The genes are TRBV20-1 and TRBJ2-5, with 11 bases aligning to TRBD2. The CDR3 sequence is 15 residues long. CDR1 is DFQATT, CDR2 SNEGSKA, per germline (reference sequence). V lost 5 bases and J lost 2; bases outside the gene matches: 7. The CDR3 DNA reads TGCAGTGCTCTAACTAGCGGGAGAGATCAAGAGACCCAGTACTTC. Protein sequence: CSALTSGRDQETQYF.

The rearrangement links TRBV7-9 to TRBJ1-3; 7 bases fit TRBD1. Germline CDR1 SEHNR, CDR2 FQNEAQ (reference sequence). Trimming took 5 bases from V and 2 from J; bases not matched to a gene: 12. This CDR3 is built from 17 residues. The CDR3 DNA sequence: TGTGCCAGCAGCCCCCTTCTAGGGGGCGCGACTGGAAACACCATATATTTT. Translation gives CASSPLLGGATGNTIYF.

This clonotype was counted at least ten times. The chain has TRBV3-1 and TRBJ1-6, with D perhaps TRBD1 (6 bases). Germline V gene data show CDR1 as LGHDT and CDR2 as YNNKEL (reference sequence). Trimming shortened V by 4 bases and J by 9 bases, and 16 bases separated the two germline ends. The CDR3 sequence is 15 residues long. The CDR3 is CASSRQVEVSSPLHF. DNA for the CDR3: TGTGCCAGCAGCCGACAGGTGGAGGTTAGTTCACCCCTCCACTTT.

This clonotype was observed at least ten times. The chain couples TRBV9 to TRBJ1-2; D may be TRBD1 (5 bases). CDR3 length: 14 residues. Trimming took off 0 bases at V and 4 bases at J, with 10 bases between the two ends. Germline V lookup: CDR1 SGDLS, CDR2 YYNGEE. The CDR3, as DNA: TGTGCCAGCAGCGTAGCGGGGGTCGGCTATGGCTACACCTTC. It yields the protein CASSVAGVGYGYTF. Combining the CDR3 with reference TRBV9 and TRBJ1-2 gives the whole variable domain DSGVTQTPKHLITATGQRVTLRCSPRSGDLSVYWYQQSLDQGLQFLIQYYNGEERAKGNILERFSAQQFPDLHSELNLSSLELGDSALYFCASSVAGVGYGYTFGSGTRLTVV.